This T cell receptor (beta chain) appears in the sequencing data of a study of CD4+ T cells in melanoma. V dropped 1 base and J dropped 7 bases, with 19 bases sitting between them. The CDR3 runs 17 residues. Germline V lookup: CDR1 MGHRA, CDR2 YSYEKL. Assay: immunoSEQ multiplex PCR; the TCRdb copy retains only in-frame clones and omits some. The repertoire consists of around 10,000 clones, with 65% to 70% occurring once and the leading ten covering about 10%. Study outcomes and limitations: CD8+ T cell, macrophage and B cell function reportedly correlated with neoantigen-specific CD4+ T cells. Reportedly, melanoma neoantigen-specific CD4+ T cells showed varied differentiation states.

This clone was observed a handful of times. Its specificity is unknown. The sample comprised cells from a culture (not recorded whether cultured in vitro). The rearrangement uses TRBV4-1 and TRBJ2-2; D tentatively reads TRBD1 or TRBD2 (5 bases each). The sequence was collected from a human donor with melanoma. This chain's CDR3 is CASSQGTGRTKDGELFF. In nucleotides, the CDR3 is TGCGCCAGCAGCCAAGGGACGGGACGGACGAAGGACGGGGAGCTGTTTTTT.